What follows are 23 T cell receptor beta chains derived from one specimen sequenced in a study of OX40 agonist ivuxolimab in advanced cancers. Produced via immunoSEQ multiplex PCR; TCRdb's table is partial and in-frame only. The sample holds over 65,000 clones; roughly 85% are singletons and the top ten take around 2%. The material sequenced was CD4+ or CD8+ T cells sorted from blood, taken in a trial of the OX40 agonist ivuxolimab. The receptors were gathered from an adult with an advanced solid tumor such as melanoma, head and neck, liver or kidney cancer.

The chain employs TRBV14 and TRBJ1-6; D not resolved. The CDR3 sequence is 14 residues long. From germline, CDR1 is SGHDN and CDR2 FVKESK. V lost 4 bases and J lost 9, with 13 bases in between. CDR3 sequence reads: CASSPKTGSSPLHF. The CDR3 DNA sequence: TGTGCCAGCAGCCCAAAAACGGGGAGTTCACCCCTCCACTTT.

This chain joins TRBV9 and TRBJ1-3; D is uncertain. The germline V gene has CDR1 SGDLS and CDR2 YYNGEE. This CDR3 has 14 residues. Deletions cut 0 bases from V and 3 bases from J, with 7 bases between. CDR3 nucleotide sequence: TGTGCCAGCAGCGTAGGGCCGGATGGAAACACCATATATTTT. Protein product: CASSVGPDGNTIYF. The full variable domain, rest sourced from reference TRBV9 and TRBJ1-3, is DSGVTQTPKHLITATGQRVTLRCSPRSGDLSVYWYQQSLDQGLQFLIQYYNGEERAKGNILERFSAQQFPDLHSELNLSSLELGDSALYFCASSVGPDGNTIYFGEGSWLTVV.

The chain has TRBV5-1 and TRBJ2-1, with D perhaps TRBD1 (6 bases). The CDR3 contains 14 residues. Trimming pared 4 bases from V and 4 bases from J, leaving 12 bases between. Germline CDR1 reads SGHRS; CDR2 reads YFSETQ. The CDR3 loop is CASSNGQLYNEQFF. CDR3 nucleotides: TGCGCCAGCAGCAACGGACAGCTATACAATGAGCAGTTCTTC.

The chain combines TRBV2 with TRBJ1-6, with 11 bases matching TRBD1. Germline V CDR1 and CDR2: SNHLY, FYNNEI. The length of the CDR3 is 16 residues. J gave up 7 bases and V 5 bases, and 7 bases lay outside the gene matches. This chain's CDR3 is CASSRNRDRGNSPLHF. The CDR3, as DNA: TGTGCCAGCAGTCGTAACCGGGACAGGGGGAATTCACCCCTCCACTTT.

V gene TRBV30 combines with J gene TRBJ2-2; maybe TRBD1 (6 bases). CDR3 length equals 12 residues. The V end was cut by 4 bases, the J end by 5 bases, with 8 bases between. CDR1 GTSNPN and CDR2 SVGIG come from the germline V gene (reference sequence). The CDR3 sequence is CAWNRGTGELFF. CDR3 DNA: TGTGCCTGGAATAGGGGGACCGGGGAGCTGTTTTTT.

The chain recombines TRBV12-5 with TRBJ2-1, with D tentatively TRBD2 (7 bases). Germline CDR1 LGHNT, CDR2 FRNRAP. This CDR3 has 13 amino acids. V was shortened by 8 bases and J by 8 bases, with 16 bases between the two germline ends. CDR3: CASNHGGPDEQFF. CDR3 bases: TGTGCTAGTAACCACGGGGGGCCGGATGAGCAGTTCTTC.

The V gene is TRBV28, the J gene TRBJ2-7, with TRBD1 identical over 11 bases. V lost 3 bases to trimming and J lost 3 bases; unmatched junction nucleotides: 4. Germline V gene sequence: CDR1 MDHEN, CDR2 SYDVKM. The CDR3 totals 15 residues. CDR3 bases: TGTGCCAGCAGTTTGGGGACAGGGGGGGTCTACGAGCAGTACTTC. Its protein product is CASSLGTGGVYEQYF.

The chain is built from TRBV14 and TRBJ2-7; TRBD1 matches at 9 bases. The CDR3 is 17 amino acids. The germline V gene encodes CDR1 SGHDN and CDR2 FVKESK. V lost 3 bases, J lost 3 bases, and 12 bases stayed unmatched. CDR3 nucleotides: TGTGCCAGCAGCCAGAGGGGCGGGACAGGGTTTTTCTACGAGCAGTACTTC. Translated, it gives CASSQRGGTGFFYEQYF.

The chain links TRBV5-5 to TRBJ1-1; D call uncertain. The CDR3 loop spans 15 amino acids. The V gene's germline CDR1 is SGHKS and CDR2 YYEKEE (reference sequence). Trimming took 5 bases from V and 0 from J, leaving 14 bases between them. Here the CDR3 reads CASSLGPTVNTEAFF. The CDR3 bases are TGTGCCAGCAGTCTAGGACCGACCGTGAACACTGAAGCTTTCTTT.

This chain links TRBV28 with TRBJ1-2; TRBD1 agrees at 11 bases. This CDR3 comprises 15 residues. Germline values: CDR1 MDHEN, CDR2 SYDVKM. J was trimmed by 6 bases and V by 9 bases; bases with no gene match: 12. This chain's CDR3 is CASITLRDRGNGYTF. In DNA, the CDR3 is TGTGCCAGTATAACGCTCCGGGACAGGGGGAATGGCTACACCTTC.

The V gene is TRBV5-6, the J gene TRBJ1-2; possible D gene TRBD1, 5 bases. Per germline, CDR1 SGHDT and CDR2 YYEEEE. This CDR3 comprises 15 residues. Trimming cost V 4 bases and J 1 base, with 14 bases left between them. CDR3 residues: CASSGGRRINYGYTF. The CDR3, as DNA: TGTGCCAGCAGCGGGGGTCGGAGAATTAACTATGGCTACACCTTC.

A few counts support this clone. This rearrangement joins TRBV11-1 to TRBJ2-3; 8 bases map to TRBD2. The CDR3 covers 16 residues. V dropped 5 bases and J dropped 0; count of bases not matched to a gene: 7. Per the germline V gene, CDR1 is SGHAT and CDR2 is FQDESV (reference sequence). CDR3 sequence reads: CASSPRIAGSTDTQYF. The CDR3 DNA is TGTGCCAGCAGCCCCCGGATAGCGGGGAGCACAGATACGCAGTATTTT.

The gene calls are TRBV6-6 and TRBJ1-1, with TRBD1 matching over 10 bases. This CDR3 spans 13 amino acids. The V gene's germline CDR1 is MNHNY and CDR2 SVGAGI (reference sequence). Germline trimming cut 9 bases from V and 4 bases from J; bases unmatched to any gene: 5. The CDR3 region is CASRGTGVTEAFF. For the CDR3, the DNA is TGTGCCAGTCGAGGGACAGGGGTCACTGAAGCTTTCTTT.

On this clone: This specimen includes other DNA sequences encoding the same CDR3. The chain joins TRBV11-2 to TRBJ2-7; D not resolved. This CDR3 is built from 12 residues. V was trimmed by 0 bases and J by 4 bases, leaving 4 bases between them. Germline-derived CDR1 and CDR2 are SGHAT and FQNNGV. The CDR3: CASSLEGYEQYF. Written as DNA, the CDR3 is TGTGCCAGCAGCTTAGAGGGATACGAGCAGTACTTC.

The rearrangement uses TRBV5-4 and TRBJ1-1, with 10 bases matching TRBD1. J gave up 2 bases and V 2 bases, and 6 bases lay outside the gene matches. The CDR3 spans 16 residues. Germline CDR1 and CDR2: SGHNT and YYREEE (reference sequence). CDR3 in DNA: TGTGCCAGCAGCTTTCCGGGACAGGGGTTTAACACTGAAGCTTTCTTT. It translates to CASSFPGQGFNTEAFF. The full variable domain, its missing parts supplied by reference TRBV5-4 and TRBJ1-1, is ETGVTQSPTHLIKTRGQQVTLRCSSQSGHNTVSWYQQALGQGPQFIFQYYREEENGRGNFPPRFSGLQFPNYSSELNVNALELDDSALYLCASSFPGQGFNTEAFFGQGTRLTVV.

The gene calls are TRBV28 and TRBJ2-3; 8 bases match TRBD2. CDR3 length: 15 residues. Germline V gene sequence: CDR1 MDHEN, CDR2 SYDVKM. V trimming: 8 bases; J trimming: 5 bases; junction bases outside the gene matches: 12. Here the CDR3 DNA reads TGTGCCAGCCACACGGGGGGGCGAAAGGAAGATACGCAGTATTTT. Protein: CASHTGGRKEDTQYF.

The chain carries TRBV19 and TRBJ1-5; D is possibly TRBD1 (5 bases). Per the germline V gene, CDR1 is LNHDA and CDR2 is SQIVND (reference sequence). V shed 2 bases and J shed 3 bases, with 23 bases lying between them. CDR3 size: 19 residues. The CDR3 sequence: CASSIRQGGRGEYNQPQHF. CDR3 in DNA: TGTGCCAGTAGTATAAGGCAGGGCGGGCGTGGGGAGTACAATCAGCCCCAGCATTTT.

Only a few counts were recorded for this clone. Here the CDR3 reads CAITPDPNSPLHF. The CDR3 coding sequence is TGTGCCATCACCCCTGATCCAAATTCACCCCTCCACTTT. The gene calls are TRBV10-3 and TRBJ1-6; no reliable D call. Trimming pared 7 bases from V and 7 bases from J, leaving 11 bases between. The CDR3 runs to 13 residues. CDR1 and CDR2 (germline): ENHRY, SYGVKD.

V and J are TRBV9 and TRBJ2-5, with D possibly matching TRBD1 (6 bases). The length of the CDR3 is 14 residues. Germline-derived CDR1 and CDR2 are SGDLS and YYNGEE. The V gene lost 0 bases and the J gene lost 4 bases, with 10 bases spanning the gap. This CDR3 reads CASSVDTGTETQYF. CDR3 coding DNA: TGTGCCAGCAGCGTAGACACAGGGACAGAGACCCAGTACTTC.

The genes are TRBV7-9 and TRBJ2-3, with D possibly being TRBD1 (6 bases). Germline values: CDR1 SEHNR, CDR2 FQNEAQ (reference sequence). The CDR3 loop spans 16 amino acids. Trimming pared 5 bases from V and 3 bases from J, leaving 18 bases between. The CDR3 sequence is CASSASQGPSTDTQYF. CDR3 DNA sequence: TGTGCCAGCAGCGCATCACAGGGTCCTTCAACAGATACGCAGTATTTT.

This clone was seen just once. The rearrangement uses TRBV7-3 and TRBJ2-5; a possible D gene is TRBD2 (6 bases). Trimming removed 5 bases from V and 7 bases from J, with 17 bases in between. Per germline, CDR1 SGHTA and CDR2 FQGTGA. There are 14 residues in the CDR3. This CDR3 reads CASSQMGGQWTQYF. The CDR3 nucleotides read TGTGCCAGCAGCCAAATGGGGGGTCAGTGGACCCAGTACTTC.

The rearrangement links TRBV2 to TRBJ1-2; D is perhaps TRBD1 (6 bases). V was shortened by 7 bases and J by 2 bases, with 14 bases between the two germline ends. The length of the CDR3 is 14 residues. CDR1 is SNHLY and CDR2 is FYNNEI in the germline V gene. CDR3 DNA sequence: TGTGCCAGCAATAAGGACAGTCCAAACTATGGCTACACCTTC. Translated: CASNKDSPNYGYTF.

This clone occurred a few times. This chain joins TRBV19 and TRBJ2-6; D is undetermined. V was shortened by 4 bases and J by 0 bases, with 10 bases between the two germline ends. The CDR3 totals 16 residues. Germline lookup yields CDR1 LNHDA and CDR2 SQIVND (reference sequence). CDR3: CASSTGRPSGANVLTF. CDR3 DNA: TGTGCCAGTAGTACAGGACGTCCCTCTGGGGCCAACGTCCTGACTTTC.